This record looks at one T cell receptor (beta chain) sequence and its context. Its antigen is currently unknown. The data derive from a study of T-cell reconstitution after alpha-beta-depleted transplantation in children. Findings and limits, study-wide: Some patients owed their high day-60 TCRbeta diversity to surviving recipient T cells and thymic progenitors. It was reported that alpha-beta T cells came from several hundred expanded graft clones (about two months after transplant).

As it was prepared, the TCRbeta library received unique molecular identifiers. Via MiXCR, TCRdb re-called the PCR reads, giving one row per CDR3 protein. The sample consists of 700,000 to 950,000 distinct CDR3 sequences, about 15% of them appearing once. The CDR3 runs 14 residues. Between the trimmed V and J ends, which lost 4 bases and 4 bases, there was a span of 13 bases. Germline loops: CDR1 SEHNR, CDR2 FQNEAQ (reference sequence). Source: PBMCs, mostly from graft donor cells, taken 360 days after TCRalphabeta/CD19-depleted stem cell transplant. The rearrangement joins TRBV7-9 to TRBJ1-2; D gene ambiguous. This sequence was found in a male patient aged 5 to 17 who had a stem cell transplant for acute lymphoblastic leukemia, so the T cells may come from the graft donor. The CDR3 region has the DNA TGTGCCAGCAGCTCCCCAGGCTACTTCTATGGCTACACCTTC. This encodes CASSSPGYFYGYTF.